One and the same sample provided the 31 T cell receptor beta chains below, sequenced in a study of Graves' ophthalmopathy and Graves' hyperthyroidism listed by TCRdb under 2018. TCRdb names Illumina HiSeq 2000 as the instrument used. For repertoire sequencing, the TCR beta CDR3 regions were amplified from RNA transcripts. The first round of RT-PCR was done with HTBI primers and the Qiagen OneStep RT-PCR kit, and was followed by a second round of multiplex PCR, then size selection and purification. TCRdb reanalyzed the raw reads on its own, using fastp at Q25 for trimming and MiXCR for clone calling, and kept in-frame beta chains. Every distinct CDR3 protein forms one entry, paired with its most common genes and DNA. Counted in this sample were about 620,000 distinct CDR3 sequences; about 24% of them appeared once. About 6.6% of the sample is held by the ten biggest clonotypes. Sequenced: peripheral blood. These TCRs come from a woman younger than 30 with stable Graves' hyperthyroidism. Some clones in this sample may be carry-over from other donors' samples. Donor details come from another sample of the same person, matched by shared clones.

The chain is built from TRBV24-1 and TRBJ1-1, with D unresolved. The V end was cut by 3 bases, the J end by 4 bases, with 8 bases between. Germline assignment: CDR1 KGHDR and CDR2 SFDVKD. This CDR3 has 13 residues. The CDR3 bases are TGTGCCACCAGTGATCCCAGCGGCACTGAAGCTTTCTTT. Translation gives CATSDPSGTEAFF.

This clonotype has at least ten counts. V and J are TRBV5-1 and TRBJ1-1, with D unclear. The CDR3 is 14 residues long. Between the trimmed V and J ends, which lost 5 bases and 1 base, there was a span of 12 bases. From germline, CDR1 is SGHRS and CDR2 YFSETQ. CDR3 DNA: TGCGCCAGCAGGCTTGGGGTTTCGAACACTGAAGCTTTCTTT. Its translation: CASRLGVSNTEAFF.

This clonotype has ten or more counts. The chain recombines TRBV6-1 with TRBJ1-2, with unresolved D. The CDR3 extends over 12 amino acids. Trimming shortened V by 6 bases and J by 4 bases, and 9 bases separated the two germline ends. Germline lookup yields CDR1 MNHNS and CDR2 SASEGT. The CDR3 sequence is CASRSLTYGYTF. The CDR3 coding sequence is TGTGCCAGCAGGTCCTTAACCTATGGCTACACCTTC.

At least ten counts were recorded for this clonotype. The chain employs TRBV2 and TRBJ2-4; TRBD1 matches at 7 bases. CDR1 SNHLY and CDR2 FYNNEI come from the germline V gene. The CDR3 runs to 12 residues. The V and J ends lost 6 bases and 12 bases, in that order; junction bases with no gene match: 8. The CDR3 region has the DNA TGTGCCAGCAGCCCTAGGGACAGCCGTCAGTACTTC. Translating it yields CASSPRDSRQYF. Looking up the rest from reference TRBV2 and TRBJ2-4 gives the full variable domain: EPEVTQTPSHQVTQMGQEVILRCVPISNHLYFYWYRQILGQKVEFLVSFYNNEISEKSEIFDDQFSVERPDGSNFTLKIRSTKLEDSAMYFCASSPRDSRQYFGAGTRLSVL.

This clonotype was seen many times. The rearrangement joins TRBV7-3 to TRBJ2-7, with 9 positions matching TRBD2. Looked up from germline, CDR1 is SGHTA and CDR2 is FQGTGA. Germline trimming cut 0 bases from V and 3 bases from J; bases unmatched to any gene: 3. This CDR3 contains 15 residues. The CDR3 loop reads CASSLTAGGIYEQYF. CDR3 DNA sequence: TGTGCCAGCAGCTTAACAGCGGGAGGTATCTACGAGCAGTACTTC.

There are many counts of this clonotype. V usage is TRBV14 and J usage is TRBJ1-1, with D unclear. Trimming took off 4 bases at V and 1 base at J, with 10 bases between the two ends. This CDR3 spans 14 amino acids. Germline V lookup: CDR1 SGHDN, CDR2 FVKESK. Written as DNA, the CDR3 is TGTGCCAGCAGCCGAAGGTTCCGGAACACTGAAGCTTTCTTT. Translation gives CASSRRFRNTEAFF.

This clonotype was recorded at least ten times. Relative to the germline gene, one junction end is altered; a read error may explain this. The chain joins TRBV5-1 to TRBJ1-6; D is undetermined. This CDR3 spans 14 amino acids. CDR1 is SGHRS, CDR2 YFSETQ, per germline. The CDR3: CASSLASRYSPLHF. CDR3 nucleotide sequence: TGCGCCAGCAGTTTGGCGTCTCGATATTCACCCCTCCACTTT.

This clonotype was counted at least ten times. The genes are TRBV19 and TRBJ2-6; D gene ambiguous. The CDR3 is 14 residues long. V was clipped by 7 bases and J by 0 bases, with 7 bases between them. Per the germline V gene, CDR1 is LNHDA and CDR2 is SQIVND (reference sequence). In nucleotides, the CDR3 is TGTGCCAGTAATCTCCGCTCTGGGGCCAACGTCCTGACTTTC. This encodes CASNLRSGANVLTF.

This clonotype was seen at least ten times. The V gene is TRBV20-1, the J gene TRBJ1-1; weak D call: TRBD1 (5 bases). The CDR3 runs to 12 residues. Germline-derived CDR1 and CDR2 are DFQATT and SNEGSKA (reference sequence). The CDR3 region has the DNA TGCCTTGCGCGGGGGATGAACACTGAAGCTTTCTTT. It encodes CLARGMNTEAFF.

V usage is TRBV4-1 and J usage is TRBJ1-1; tentative D call: TRBD1 (5 bases). CDR3 length: 15 residues. CDR1 MGHRA and CDR2 YSYEKL come from the germline V gene. Between the trimmed V and J ends, which lost 1 base and 2 bases, there was a span of 11 bases. The CDR3 DNA reads as TGCGCCAGCAGCCAAGTTCGGGGGGGTAACACTGAAGCTTTCTTT. Residues: CASSQVRGGNTEAFF.

This clonotype was recorded at least ten times. The V call is TRBV6-1, the J call TRBJ1-1, with D possibly TRBD1 on 6 matching bases. Germline V gene data show CDR1 as MNHNS and CDR2 as SASEGT. The CDR3 has 14 residues. Between the trimmed V and J ends, which lost 0 bases and 4 bases, there was a span of 9 bases. CDR3 loop: CASSEAGGGTEAFF. Here the CDR3 DNA reads TGTGCCAGCAGTGAAGCGGGGGGCGGCACTGAAGCTTTCTTT.

This chain joins TRBV15 and TRBJ2-7, with D perhaps given as TRBD1 or TRBD2 (6 bases each). CDR3 length: 14 amino acids. The germline V gene encodes CDR1 LNHNV and CDR2 YYDKDF (reference sequence). The V end was cut by 5 bases, the J end by 0 bases, with 11 bases between. The CDR3 loop reads CATSSGASSYEQYF. DNA of the CDR3: TGTGCCACCAGCTCGGGGGCTAGCTCCTACGAGCAGTACTTC.

The chain recombines TRBV9 with TRBJ2-5; D might be TRBD2 (5 bases). This CDR3 comprises 15 residues. Deletions cut 3 bases from V and 6 bases from J, with 18 bases between. CDR1 is SGDLS, CDR2 YYNGEE, per germline. CDR3 region: CASSGPTEVVKTQYF. CDR3 nucleotides: TGTGCCAGCAGCGGACCCACGGAGGTGGTAAAGACCCAGTACTTC.

This clonotype was counted many times. The chain joins TRBV2 to TRBJ1-1; D is possibly TRBD1 (6 bases). Germline CDR1 and CDR2: SNHLY and FYNNEI. The CDR3 length is 15 residues. With 5 bases removed from V and 0 bases from J, the gap between germline ends came to 13 bases. CDR3 sequence (DNA): TGTGCCAGCAGTAAACAGGGTCCCCTGAACACTGAAGCTTTCTTT. As protein: CASSKQGPLNTEAFF. The whole variable domain, remainder taken from reference TRBV2 and TRBJ1-1, is EPEVTQTPSHQVTQMGQEVILRCVPISNHLYFYWYRQILGQKVEFLVSFYNNEISEKSEIFDDQFSVERPDGSNFTLKIRSTKLEDSAMYFCASSKQGPLNTEAFFGQGTRLTVV.

In its sample, this clonotype was seen many times. This chain uses TRBV19 with TRBJ1-1, with D uncertain. There are 14 residues in the CDR3. The V end was cut by 7 bases, the J end by 0 bases, with 12 bases between. The germline gives CDR1 LNHDA, CDR2 SQIVND (reference sequence). CDR3: CASNFANLNTEAFF. CDR3 in DNA: TGTGCCAGTAATTTCGCAAACTTGAACACTGAAGCTTTCTTT.

This clonotype was detected many times. The rearrangement joins TRBV20-1 to TRBJ2-7; 10 bases agree with TRBD1. This CDR3 spans 15 amino acids. Germline lookup yields CDR1 DFQATT and CDR2 SNEGSKA (reference sequence). J lost 0 bases, V lost 0 bases, and 2 bases had no gene match. This CDR3 reads CSARDGTGASYEQYF. DNA of the CDR3: TGCAGTGCTAGAGATGGGACAGGGGCCTCCTACGAGCAGTACTTC.

This clonotype was found many times. The chain uses TRBV6-1 and TRBJ1-1; TRBD1 agrees at 7 bases. The length of the CDR3 is 14 residues. CDR1 MNHNS and CDR2 SASEGT come from the germline V gene. V was clipped by 2 bases and J by 3 bases; unmatched bases: 3. CDR3 loop: CASSERDRDTEAFF. For the CDR3, the DNA is TGTGCCAGCAGTGAACGTGACAGGGACACTGAAGCTTTCTTT.

V gene TRBV12-3 or TRBV12-4 combines with J gene TRBJ2-7; D possibly uses TRBD1 or TRBD2 (5 bases each). The CDR3 runs 13 residues. Trimming removed 4 bases at V and 4 bases at J, with 11 bases between. The CDR3 sequence: CASSWGGYYEQYF. Written as DNA, the CDR3 is TGTGCCAGCAGTTGGGGCGGGTATTACGAGCAGTACTTC.

This clonotype was detected only once. The rearrangement links TRBV11-1 to TRBJ2-5, with TRBD2 identical over 11 bases. Germline assignment: CDR1 SGHAT and CDR2 FQDESV (reference sequence). V lost 5 bases to trimming and J lost 2 bases; unmatched junction nucleotides: 7. This CDR3 is built from 16 residues. The CDR3 loop is CASSPGTSGTQETQYF. In DNA, the CDR3 is TGTGCCAGCAGCCCCGGGACTAGCGGTACGCAAGAGACCCAGTACTTC.

This clonotype was detected many times. The chain uses TRBV6-2 or TRBV6-3 and TRBJ1-2; D is undetermined. CDR3 length: 12 amino acids. The germline CDR1 and CDR2 sequences are MNHEY and SVGEGT. Between the trimmed V and J ends, which lost 6 bases and 2 bases, there was a span of 7 bases. CDR3 sequence (DNA): TGTGCCAGCAGCCCGTCGAACTATGGCTACACCTTC. This gives the protein CASSPSNYGYTF.

V is TRBV7-3 and J is TRBJ2-2; D uncertain. Trimming removed 6 bases at V and 6 bases at J, with 8 bases between. This CDR3 is 12 amino acids long. CDR1 and CDR2 from the germline V gene are SGHTA and FQGTGA. The CDR3 bases are TGTGCCAGCAGTAAAGAAGCCGGGGAGCTGTTTTTT. Translating gives CASSKEAGELFF.

This clonotype was counted many times. CDR3 sequence (DNA): TGTGCCAGCAGCTTAGAGGCGGGGCAGCCCCAGCATTTT. Translating it yields CASSLEAGQPQHF. This chain connects TRBV7-2 to TRBJ1-5, with D unclear. V was trimmed by 1 base and J by 7 bases, leaving 8 bases between them. Germline CDR1 reads SGHTA; CDR2 reads FQGNSA. This CDR3 is built from 13 residues.

This clonotype was counted a few times. The chain carries TRBV19 and TRBJ1-2; possible D gene TRBD1, 6 bases. CDR1 LNHDA and CDR2 SQIVND come from the germline V gene (reference sequence). The CDR3 runs 14 residues. V lost 5 bases to trimming and J lost 3 bases, with 13 bases between them. The CDR3 coding sequence is TGTGCCAGTAGTGCCAAGCCAGGGGACTATGGCTACACCTTC. This gives the protein CASSAKPGDYGYTF.

This chain joins TRBV3-1 and TRBJ1-1, with D hard to call. V was trimmed by 2 bases and J by 7 bases, leaving 11 bases between them. The CDR3 has 13 residues. The V gene's germline CDR1 is LGHDT and CDR2 YNNKEL (reference sequence). Written as DNA, the CDR3 is TGTGCCAGCAGCCAACCCGGACGGATTGAAGCTTTCTTT. Amino acids: CASSQPGRIEAFF.

This clonotype was counted a few times. The chain uses TRBV12-3 or TRBV12-4 and TRBJ1-1; a possible D gene is TRBD1 (6 bases). V was clipped by 11 bases and J by 5 bases, with 12 bases between them. CDR3 length equals 11 residues. This chain's CDR3 is CASQGGTEAFF. As DNA, the CDR3 is TGTGCCTCACAGGGTGGGACTGAAGCTTTCTTT.

This chain joins TRBV15 and TRBJ2-2; a weak D match, TRBD2 (5 bases). The germline V gene has CDR1 LNHNV and CDR2 YYDKDF (reference sequence). CDR3 length: 15 residues. V lost 1 base, J lost 4 bases, and 10 bases lay in between. The CDR3 is CATSRGGSSTGELFF. DNA for the CDR3: TGTGCCACCAGCAGAGGAGGGTCTAGCACCGGGGAGCTGTTTTTT.

This clonotype was picked up many times. The chain links TRBV30 to TRBJ1-2, with D hard to call. CDR3 length: 14 amino acids. Germline V CDR1 and CDR2: GTSNPN, SVGIG (reference sequence). V dropped 5 bases and J dropped 3 bases, with 16 bases sitting between them. The CDR3 DNA follows: TGTGCCTGGCCCTGGCGCCGTCGGGACTATGGCTACACCTTC. This codes for CAWPWRRRDYGYTF.

The gene calls are TRBV19 and TRBJ2-5; D is tentatively TRBD1 or TRBD2 (6 bases each). Germline lookup yields CDR1 LNHDA and CDR2 SQIVND (reference sequence). The length of the CDR3 is 16 residues. Trimming cost V 3 bases and J 1 base, with 15 bases left between them. Here the CDR3 reads CASSIFPGALQETQYF. The CDR3 DNA is TGTGCCAGTAGTATTTTTCCGGGGGCCCTCCAAGAGACCCAGTACTTC.

In its sample, this clonotype was seen many times. The chain uses TRBV6-1 and TRBJ1-2; D is unclear. V was pared by 6 bases and J by 1 base, with 9 bases between. The CDR3 runs to 13 residues. Germline V CDR1 and CDR2: MNHNS, SASEGT. This CDR3 is CASSLDDNYGYTF. The CDR3 DNA follows: TGTGCCAGCAGCCTCGACGATAACTATGGCTACACCTTC.

This clonotype occurred many times. The chain carries TRBV28 and TRBJ1-5; D is ambiguous. CDR1 is MDHEN, CDR2 SYDVKM, per germline. Trimming cost V 3 bases and J 3 bases, with 9 bases left between them. The CDR3 spans 14 residues. The CDR3 nucleotides are TGTGCCAGCAGTTTTCTGTCGGACAATCAGCCCCAGCATTTT. Translating gives CASSFLSDNQPQHF.

As DNA, the CDR3 is TGTGCCAGCAGTCTCGAGGGGGTTACACCCTACGAGCAGTACTTC. It yields the protein CASSLEGVTPYEQYF. The chain has TRBV6-5 and TRBJ2-7; the D gene is possibly TRBD1 (6 bases). The V gene's germline CDR1 is MNHEY and CDR2 SVGAGI. The CDR3 runs 15 residues. Trimming cost V 5 bases and J 2 bases, with 16 bases left between them.